The next 5 T cell receptor beta chains were all read from a single sample in a study of T cells after yellow fever vaccination. Each CDR3 protein is one row after TCRdb ran MiXCR on the 5' RACE reads. The table has 150,000 to 200,000 distinct CDR3 sequences, 9.5% to 12% seen once. Specimen: CD8+ T cells sorted from PBMCs, collected 15 days after the yellow fever booster vaccination. The receptor source for this set is a man between 18 and 35 years old who received the YFV17D yellow fever vaccine.

The gene calls are TRBV27 and TRBJ1-5, with D perhaps TRBD1 (5 bases). This CDR3 has 15 amino acids. Germline lookup yields CDR1 MNHEY and CDR2 SMNVEV (reference sequence). The V end lost 4 bases, the J end lost 1 base, and 11 bases lay between the germline ends. CDR3: CASSSGSGSNQPQHF. CDR3 nucleotides: TGTGCCAGCAGTTCAGGGAGTGGAAGCAATCAGCCCCAGCATTTT.

V usage is TRBV7-8 and J usage is TRBJ2-7; a possible D gene is TRBD2 (6 bases). Trimming removed 5 bases at V and 3 bases at J, with 17 bases between. From germline, CDR1 is SGHVS and CDR2 FQNEAQ. The CDR3 loop spans 15 amino acids. Written as DNA, the CDR3 is TGTGCCAGCAGCCAGGAGGGGACTCCATTCTACGAGCAGTACTTC. It translates to CASSQEGTPFYEQYF.

This clonotype has a handful of counts. The chain links TRBV6-2 or TRBV6-3 to TRBJ2-5; perhaps TRBD1 as D (5 bases). The germline V gene has CDR1 MNHEY and CDR2 SVGEGT. Trimming took off 5 bases at V and 5 bases at J, with 12 bases between the two ends. This CDR3 is built from 13 residues. CDR3 nucleotide sequence: TGTGCCAGCAGTCTGCGACAGTTGGAGACCCAGTACTTC. The encoded protein is CASSLRQLETQYF.

This clonotype has only a few counts. This chain connects TRBV20-1 to TRBJ2-2; 10 nucleotides agree with TRBD2. This CDR3 has 19 amino acids. Germline-derived CDR1 and CDR2 are DFQATT and SNEGSKA (reference sequence). The junction had 18 bases not matched to a gene; V was cut back by 6 bases and J by 2 bases. The CDR3 region is CSATPDSGGLPLNTGELFF. CDR3 sequence (DNA): TGCAGTGCCACGCCGGATAGCGGGGGGCTTCCCCTCAACACCGGGGAGCTGTTTTTT.

This clonotype was picked up many times. This rearrangement joins TRBV4-1 to TRBJ2-5; 7 nucleotides agree with TRBD2. Trimming took 4 bases from V and 5 from J; bases not matched to a gene: 10. This CDR3 contains 15 residues. The germline CDR1 and CDR2 sequences are MGHRA and YSYEKL. The CDR3 protein is CASSRFAGEWETQYF. Written as DNA, the CDR3 is TGCGCCAGCAGCCGATTTGCGGGGGAGTGGGAGACCCAGTACTTC.